The present TCR beta chain was sequenced within a study of cytomegalovirus exposure and HLA in healthy donors. About the research overall: The approximately 600 first-cohort repertoires shared a platform with the 100 to 150 validation repertoires, as reported in a later analysis.

Clones were sequenced by immunoSEQ multiplex PCR, and TCRdb holds only the in-frame ones, with some missing. Among under 50,000 clones listed, around 94% were seen once. Study results and limitations: Investigators reported fewer than 200 TCR beta chains as tied to cytomegalovirus. Reports indicated that the classifier achieved high specificity and sensitivity in diagnosing cytomegalovirus status. In the approximately 120 validation repertoires, a later analysis found that first-cohort TCR clusters tended to co-occur.

With respect to this clone: The antigen is unknown.

The CDR3 is made up of 14 amino acids. Trimming cost V 0 bases and J 9 bases, with 12 bases left between them. The germline V gene encodes CDR1 SNHLY and CDR2 FYNNEI. This chain joins TRBV2 and TRBJ1-5; tentatively, D is TRBD1 (5 bases). The sample comprised PBMCs. This sequence originates from a woman in her late teens or twenties in good health and CMV-seropositive. CDR3: CASSEAGGAGPQHF. For the CDR3, the DNA is TGTGCCAGCAGTGAAGCGGGCGGGGCCGGGCCCCAGCATTTT.